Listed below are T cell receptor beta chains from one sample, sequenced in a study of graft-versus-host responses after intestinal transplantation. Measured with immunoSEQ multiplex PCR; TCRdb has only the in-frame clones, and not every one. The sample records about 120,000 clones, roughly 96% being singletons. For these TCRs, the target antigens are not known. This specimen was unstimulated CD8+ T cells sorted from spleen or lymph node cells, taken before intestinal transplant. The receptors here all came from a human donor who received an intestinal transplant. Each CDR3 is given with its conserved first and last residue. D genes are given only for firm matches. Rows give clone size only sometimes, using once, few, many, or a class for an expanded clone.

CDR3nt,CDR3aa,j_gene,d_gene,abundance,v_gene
TGCGCCAGCAGTGGTGTTAGCTCGGGCACCGGGGAGCTGTTTTTT,CASSGVSSGTGELFF,TRBJ2-2,-,-,TRBV10-1
TGTGCCAGCAGTTTATTTTCAGCGGGAGCTTACAATGAGCAGTTCTTC,CASSLFSAGAYNEQFF,TRBJ2-1,TRBD2,-,TRBV28
TGTGCCAGTGGGGGGACAGGGACGTACTACGAGCAGTACTTC,CASGGTGTYYEQYF,TRBJ2-7,TRBD1,-,TRBV6-1
TGTGCCAGCAGTTTAGGAAACTATGGCTACACCTTC,CASSLGNYGYTF,TRBJ1-2,-,-,TRBV28
TGTGCCTGGAACGGCGGCAGAACCACAGATACGCAGTATTTT,CAWNGGRTTDTQYF,TRBJ2-3,-,once,TRBV30
TGCGCCAGCAGCCAACCCGGAGCGGGAGGACCAGATACGCAGTATTTT,CASSQPGAGGPDTQYF,TRBJ2-3,TRBD2,-,TRBV4-1
TGTGCCAGCACCACTAGCGGGAGGGAGTACGAGCAGTACTTC,CASTTSGREYEQYF,TRBJ2-7,TRBD2,-,TRBV6-1
TGTGCCAGCAGTTTAGGGTCCAATGAGCAGTTCTTC,CASSLGSNEQFF,TRBJ2-1,-,-,TRBV28
TGTGCCAGCAGCTTAGGACCTCGGGAGACCCAGTACTTC,CASSLGPRETQYF,TRBJ2-5,-,-,TRBV7-2
TGTGCCAGCAGTTTTGAGGGGGCTGTGAATGCTTTCTTT,CASSFEGAVNAFF,TRBJ1-1,TRBD1,-,TRBV28
TGCGCCAGCAGCCACCCCAGGGAGGGTGATGAGCAGTTCTTC,CASSHPREGDEQFF,TRBJ2-1,TRBD2,-,TRBV4-1
TGTGCCAGCAGCGTAAGGTTCGGGGCGGGAGTCCCCCAGGATACGCAGTATTTT,CASSVRFGAGVPQDTQYF,TRBJ2-3,TRBD2,-,TRBV9
TGTGCCAGCAGCTTACGGGGGAATGAAGCTTTCTTT,CASSLRGNEAFF,TRBJ1-1,-,few,TRBV5-3
TGTGCCAGCAGCGTAGACGGAGGCTACGAGCAGTACTTC,CASSVDGGYEQYF,TRBJ2-7,-,-,TRBV9
TGTGCCAGCAGTTTATCGCCGGGACAGTATGGTGAGACCCAGTACTTC,CASSLSPGQYGETQYF,TRBJ2-5,TRBD1,-,TRBV27
TGTGCCAGCAGCCAACCCGACAGTGGGACTGAAGCTTTCTTT,CASSQPDSGTEAFF,TRBJ1-1,-,-,TRBV4-2
TGCGCCAGCAGCCTAGGACACTATTCCTACGAGCAGTACTTC,CASSLGHYSYEQYF,TRBJ2-7,-,-,TRBV5-1
TGTGCCAGCAGCGAAAGAAGCTACCCGGGGAGCGGGGGCTACGAGCAGTACTTC,CASSERSYPGSGGYEQYF,TRBJ2-7,TRBD2,-,TRBV2
TGTGCCAGCAGTTACTCGAAAGGGGGGCTGAACACTGAAGCTTTCTTT,CASSYSKGGLNTEAFF,TRBJ1-1,-,-,TRBV6-5
TGTGCCAGCAGCGGTGGGGGATCTGGGGCCAACGTCCTGACTTTC,CASSGGGSGANVLTF,TRBJ2-6,-,-,TRBV9